The text below deals with one T cell receptor beta chain. RNA transcripts gave rise to amplified TCR beta CDR3 regions. The HTBI primer set was used in a first-round RT-PCR of the TCR CDR3. TCRdb processed the multiplex PCR reads anew with MiXCR; each CDR3 protein has one entry. Of 560,000 or so distinct CDR3 sequences listed, 20% were seen once; the top ten hold 47%. This entry belongs to a study of T cells in Graves' hyperthyroidism and ophthalmopathy. V was pared by 4 bases and J by 4 bases, with 11 bases of the junction left unmatched. The CDR3 spans 17 residues. CDR1 and CDR2 (germline): SGDLS, YYNGEE.

The genes are TRBV9 and TRBJ2-2, with 9 bases fitting TRBD1. The TCR sequence derives from a man between 35 and 55 years old with Graves' ophthalmopathy. The sequencing sample was made of blood. The CDR3 sequence: CASSLDPGTGTTGELFF. The CDR3 DNA follows: TGTGCCAGCAGCCTCGACCCCGGGACAGGGACCACCGGGGAGCTGTTTTTT. Drawing the rest from reference TRBV9 and TRBJ2-2, the complete variable domain is DSGVTQTPKHLITATGQRVTLRCSPRSGDLSVYWYQQSLDQGLQFLIQYYNGEERAKGNILERFSAQQFPDLHSELNLSSLELGDSALYFCASSLDPGTGTTGELFFGEGSRLTVL.